The entry below gives a single T cell receptor beta chain sequence along with its context. The CDR3 runs to 15 residues. From germline, CDR1 is MGHRA and CDR2 YSYEKL. J was trimmed by 5 bases and V by 4 bases; bases with no gene match: 7. The source of the sample is a study of T cell changes during pregnancy in multiple sclerosis. Some clones are missing from TCRdb's copy, which holds only in-frame ones; the method was immunoSEQ multiplex PCR. The table has about 70,000 clones, 92% seen once. The gene calls are TRBV4-1 and TRBJ1-2; 10 bases line up with TRBD1. Sequencing was performed on CD8+ T cells from peripheral blood mononuclear cells, taken in the third trimester of pregnancy. The source is a female donor in good health, enrolled as a control in a pregnancy study. The CDR3 DNA sequence: TGCGCCAGCAGCCTTACCGGGACAGGGGAATATGGCTACACCTTC. This encodes CASSLTGTGEYGYTF.